The 11 T cell receptor beta chains reported below all come from one sample, sequenced in a study of sequential checkpoint blockade in melanoma. Noted treatment: randomized to nivolumab then ipilimumab (arm A) or the reverse (arm B). Using immunoSEQ multiplex PCR, the repertoire was profiled, and TCRdb retains in-frame clones only, with some absent. The sample lists approximately 5,700 clones; around three fifths were seen once. The sample consisted of CD8+ T cells sorted from blood (inferred from file names), taken from a patient given nivolumab and ipilimumab in sequence. The source of these receptors is a human donor with melanoma.

This clone was found a few times. V is TRBV7-9 and J is TRBJ2-7; 7 bases match TRBD1. Per germline, CDR1 SEHNR and CDR2 FQNEAQ (reference sequence). J lost 6 bases, V lost 4 bases, and 3 bases had no gene match. There are 12 residues in the CDR3. CDR3 sequence (DNA): TGTGCCAGCAGCTATGACAGGGTCGAGCAGTACTTC. Protein product: CASSYDRVEQYF.

V gene TRBV7-9 combines with J gene TRBJ1-1; D is ambiguous. The CDR3 spans 14 residues. Germline assignment: CDR1 SEHNR and CDR2 FQNEAQ (reference sequence). Trimming pared 5 bases from V and 11 bases from J, leaving 21 bases between. In DNA form, the CDR3 reads TGTGCCAGCAGCCCTCACCCGCGACTTAAGGAGGCTTTCTTT. Translation: CASSPHPRLKEAFF.

In regard to this clone: At one of its ends the junction is not consistent with the germline gene, which may arise from a read error. The V gene is TRBV9, the J gene TRBJ2-5; D remains ambiguous. The CDR3 runs 12 residues. Looked up from germline, CDR1 is SGDLS and CDR2 is YYNGEE. DNA of the CDR3: TGTGCCAGCAGCGTAGGCCAAGAGCCCCAGTACTTC. Its protein is CASSVGQEPQYF.

The chain combines TRBV4-3 with TRBJ2-5; 7 bases align to TRBD2. Trimming cost V 0 bases and J 2 bases; bases outside gene matches: 6. Germline CDR1 LGHNA, CDR2 YSLEER. The CDR3 sequence is 16 residues long. The CDR3 DNA reads as TGCGCCAGCAGCCAAGATCTCGGGGGGAGGCAAGAGACCCAGTACTTC. It yields the protein CASSQDLGGRQETQYF.

J is TRBJ2-3 and V is TRBV27; TRBD1 aligns across 9 bases. Trimming removed 5 bases from V and 3 bases from J; junction bases left unmatched: 6. This CDR3 has 15 residues. Looked up from germline, CDR1 is MNHEY and CDR2 is SMNVEV (reference sequence). The CDR3 region is CASSRQGVETDTQYF. DNA for the CDR3: TGTGCCAGCAGTAGACAGGGGGTGGAAACAGATACGCAGTATTTT.

The chain carries TRBV4-1 and TRBJ2-1; unclear D gene. V dropped 3 bases and J dropped 8 bases, with 11 bases sitting between them. CDR1 is MGHRA and CDR2 is YSYEKL in the germline V gene. This CDR3 has 13 amino acids. CDR3 in amino acids: CASSHQVLDEQFF. The CDR3, as DNA: TGCGCCAGCAGCCACCAGGTCCTGGATGAGCAGTTCTTC.

This clone is labeled as medium-sized. As DNA, the CDR3 is TGTGCCAGCAGCGCAGGACAGGACGGACTCCACTTT. Protein: CASSAGQDGLHF. The chain uses TRBV7-9 and TRBJ1-6; 7 nucleotides line up with TRBD1. The V and J ends lost 5 bases and 16 bases, in that order; junction bases with no gene match: 8. The CDR3 sequence is 12 residues long. CDR1 and CDR2 from the germline V gene are SEHNR and FQNEAQ (reference sequence).

The chain has TRBV4-3 and TRBJ1-2; D may be TRBD1 (5 bases). CDR1 LGHNA and CDR2 YSLEER come from the germline V gene. The CDR3 length is 15 residues. V lost 0 bases to trimming and J lost 4 bases, with 12 bases between them. This CDR3 is CASSQDPTGTYGYTF. Here the CDR3 DNA reads TGCGCCAGCAGCCAAGATCCTACAGGAACCTATGGCTACACCTTC.

This clone was picked up a small number of times. The rearrangement links TRBV6-5 to TRBJ2-3; D is ambiguous. There are 14 residues in the CDR3. In germline, CDR1 is MNHEY, CDR2 SVGAGI. Trimming cost V 0 bases and J 4 bases, with 8 bases left between them. CDR3 in DNA: TGTGCCAGCAGTTACTCTGAAAGCGCAGATACGCAGTATTTT. Translation gives CASSYSESADTQYF.

The chain carries TRBV6-4 and TRBJ2-7; perhaps TRBD1 as D (6 bases). Trimming cost V 0 bases and J 2 bases, with 11 bases left between them. In germline, CDR1 is MRHNA, CDR2 SNTAGT. This CDR3 has 15 amino acids. DNA of the CDR3: TGTGCCAGCAGTGACTCGATTGAGGGGGCCTACGAGCAGTACTTC. It yields the protein CASSDSIEGAYEQYF.

V is TRBV2 and J is TRBJ1-5, with D possibly being TRBD1 (5 bases). V was shortened by 5 bases and J by 0 bases, with 11 bases between the two germline ends. The CDR3 length is 15 residues. Germline V gene sequence: CDR1 SNHLY, CDR2 FYNNEI. The CDR3 DNA sequence: TGTGCCAGCAGTTTGACAGCCGATAGCAATCAGCCCCAGCATTTT. This gives the protein CASSLTADSNQPQHF.